This T cell receptor beta chain was obtained from a study of T cells in narcolepsy. Method: immunoSEQ multiplex PCR; TCRdb's copy keeps in-frame clones and lacks some. This sample carries approximately 26,000 clones, more than 75% of them seen once, and the ten largest clones take roughly 0.98%. Specimen: memory (CD45RA-) CD4+ T cells from blood. This receptor was taken from a human donor in good health.

DNA for the CDR3: TGTGCCATCAGGCCGGGACAACTCACCGGGGAGCTGTTTTTT. Protein product: CAIRPGQLTGELFF. V usage is TRBV10-3 and J usage is TRBJ2-2; D perhaps matches TRBD1 (6 bases). Germline V gene lookup returns CDR1 ENHRY and CDR2 SYGVKD. CDR3 length: 14 amino acids. The V and J ends lost 6 bases and 4 bases respectively, with 12 bases between them.